This is a list of T cell receptor beta chains from one sample in a study of long-term antiretroviral therapy in people with HIV. Only in-frame clones appear in the TCRdb table, and some are missing; sequencing was by immunoSEQ multiplex PCR. There are under 20,000 clones in the sample; about three quarters occur only once, and about 15% lies in the top ten. Sample: unsorted PBMCs, taken roughly 2.2 years before starting antiretroviral therapy. These TCRs come from a man aged 30 to 39 with HIV. The CDR3 runs from the conserved cysteine through the conserved F or W. D genes are given only for firm matches. Rows may omit the clone size; those that give it use once, few, many or a size class.

d_call	cdr3_length	j_call	clone_size	v_call	cdr3_aa	cdr3_nt
.	13	TRBJ1-2	.	TRBV10-2	CASTPGQNYGYTF	TGCGCCAGCACTCCCGGACAAAACTATGGCTACACCTTC
.	15	TRBJ2-5	once	TRBV5-1	CASRGGGTYQETQYF	TGCGCCAGCAGGGGAGGTGGGACCTACCAAGAGACCCAGTACTTC
.	15	TRBJ2-2	.	TRBV5-1	CASSLTTVNTGELFF	TGCGCCAGCAGCCTAACGACAGTAAACACCGGGGAGCTGTTTTTT
.	13	TRBJ1-2	.	TRBV10-3	CAISDGAGDGYTF	TGTGCCATCAGTGATGGGGCGGGGGACGGCTACACCTTC
TRBD1	14	TRBJ1-1	.	TRBV11-3	CASSSGQRNTEAFF	TGTGCCAGCAGCTCGGGACAGCGGAACACTGAAGCTTTCTTT
.	11	TRBJ1-3	.	TRBV20-1	CSATTSNTIYF	TGCAGTGCTACCACCTCTAACACCATATATTTT
TRBD2	19	TRBJ2-7	.	TRBV4-1	CASSPWGASGGTDSYEQYF	TGCGCCAGCAGCCCGTGGGGGGCTAGCGGGGGGACTGACTCCTACGAGCAGTACTTC
.	13	TRBJ2-7	once	TRBV6-5	CASTSGFSYEQYF	TGTGCCAGCACTTCCGGATTCTCCTACGAGCAGTACTTC
.	12	TRBJ1-4	few	TRBV6-5	CASSPGGEKLFF	TGTGCCAGCAGCCCTGGAGGGGAAAAACTGTTTTTT
.	13	TRBJ2-2	once	TRBV27	CASRGYSTGELFF	TGTGCCAGCAGAGGTTACAGCACCGGGGAGCTGTTTTTT
TRBD2	14	TRBJ2-1	.	TRBV29-1	CSYTGLAEYNEQFF	TGCAGCTATACTGGACTAGCGGAGTACAATGAGCAGTTCTTC
.	14	TRBJ2-1	.	TRBV7-2	CASSLGGTAHEQFF	TGTGCCAGCAGCCTAGGGGGGACAGCACATGAGCAGTTCTTC
TRBD2	15	TRBJ2-3	.	TRBV28	CASSLTLAGEDTQYF	TGTGCCAGCAGTTTAACCCTAGCGGGAGAGGATACGCAGTATTTT
.	13	TRBJ2-7	few	TRBV6-1	CASRDGGLYEQYF	TGTGCCAGCAGGGACGGGGGACTCTACGAGCAGTACTTC
.	14	TRBJ2-4	.	TRBV28	CASRGGPAKNIQYF	TGTGCCAGCAGGGGGGGGCCGGCCAAAAACATTCAGTACTTC
TRBD2	13	TRBJ2-1	.	TRBV19	CASRRRENNEQFF	TGTGCCAGTAGACGGCGGGAGAACAATGAGCAGTTCTTC
.	14	TRBJ2-3	.	TRBV7-6	CASSQLPGTDTQYF	TGTGCCAGCAGCCAGCTCCCCGGGACAGATACGCAGTATTTT
TRBD1	15	TRBJ1-2	.	TRBV19	CASSSEGQGRSGYTF	TGTGCCAGTAGTTCAGAGGGACAGGGCAGAAGTGGCTACACCTTC
.	17	TRBJ2-6	.	TRBV9	CASSVGQNTFGANVLTF	TGTGCCAGCAGCGTAGGGCAAAATACCTTTGGGGCCAACGTCCTGACTTTC
.	13	TRBJ1-1	.	TRBV5-4	CASSTPMNTEAFF	TGTGCCAGCAGCACACCCATGAACACTGAAGCTTTCTTT
.	14	TRBJ1-5	few	TRBV7-9	CASSSDSTSQPQHF	TGTGCCAGCAGCTCCGACAGCACGAGCCAGCCCCAGCATTTT
TRBD2	14	TRBJ2-7	.	TRBV11-2	CASSLSGATYEQYF	TGTGCCAGCAGCCTGAGCGGGGCCACCTACGAGCAGTACTTC
.	14	TRBJ2-3	.	TRBV30	CVLSNRVKADTQYF	TGTGTCCTGTCGAACAGGGTGAAGGCAGATACGCAGTATTTT
.	14	TRBJ1-5	.	TRBV6-5	CASSYTRGNQPQHF	TGTGCCAGCAGTTACACCCGGGGCAATCAGCCCCAGCATTTT
.	16	TRBJ1-2	.	TRBV9	CASSVAWSGLNYGYTF	TGTGCCAGCAGCGTAGCTTGGTCGGGATTGAACTATGGCTACACCTTC
.	12	TRBJ2-7	once	TRBV5-1	CADDRPETEQYF	TGCGCCGACGACAGGCCAGAGACCGAGCAGTACTTC
TRBD1	14	TRBJ2-7	.	TRBV5-6	CASSRGQSPYEQYF	TGTGCCAGCAGCCGGGGACAGTCCCCCTACGAGCAGTACTTC
.	14	TRBJ2-3	.	TRBV7-2	CASQSDRSTDTQYF	TGTGCCAGCCAATCAGATAGAAGCACAGATACGCAGTATTTT
TRBD2	18	TRBJ2-6	.	TRBV5-6	CASSSLAGAVSGANVLTF	TGTGCCAGCAGCTCACTAGCGGGGGCTGTCTCTGGGGCCAACGTCCTGACTTTC